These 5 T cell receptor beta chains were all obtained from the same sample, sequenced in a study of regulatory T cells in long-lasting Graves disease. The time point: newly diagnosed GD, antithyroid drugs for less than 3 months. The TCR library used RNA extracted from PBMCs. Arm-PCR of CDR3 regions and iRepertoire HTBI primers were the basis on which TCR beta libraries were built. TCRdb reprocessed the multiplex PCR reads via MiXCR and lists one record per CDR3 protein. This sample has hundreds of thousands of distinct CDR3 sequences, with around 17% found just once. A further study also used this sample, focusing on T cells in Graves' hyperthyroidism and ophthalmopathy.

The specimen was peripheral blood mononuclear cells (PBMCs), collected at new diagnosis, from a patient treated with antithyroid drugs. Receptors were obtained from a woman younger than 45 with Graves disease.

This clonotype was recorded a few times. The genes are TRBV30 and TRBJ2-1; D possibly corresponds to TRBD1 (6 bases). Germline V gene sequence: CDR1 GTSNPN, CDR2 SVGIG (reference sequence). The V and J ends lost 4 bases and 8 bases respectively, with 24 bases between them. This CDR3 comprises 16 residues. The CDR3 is CAWTPPRQVGVDEQFF. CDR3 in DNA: TGTGCCTGGACCCCCCCGAGACAGGTGGGGGTTGATGAGCAGTTCTTC.

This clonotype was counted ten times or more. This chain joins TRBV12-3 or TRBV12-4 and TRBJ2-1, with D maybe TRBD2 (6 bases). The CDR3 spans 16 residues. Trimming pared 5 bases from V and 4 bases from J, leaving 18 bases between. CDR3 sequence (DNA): TGTGCCAGCAGTCCCGGTTCGGGAGTGGAGTACAATGAGCAGTTCTTC. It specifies CASSPGSGVEYNEQFF.

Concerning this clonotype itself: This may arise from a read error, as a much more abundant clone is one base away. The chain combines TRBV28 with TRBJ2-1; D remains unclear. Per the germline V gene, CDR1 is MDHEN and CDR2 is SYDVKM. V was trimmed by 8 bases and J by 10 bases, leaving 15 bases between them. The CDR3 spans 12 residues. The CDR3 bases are TGTGCCAGCGGTTCCAATTATGAGGAGCAGTTCTTC. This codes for CASGSNYEEQFF.

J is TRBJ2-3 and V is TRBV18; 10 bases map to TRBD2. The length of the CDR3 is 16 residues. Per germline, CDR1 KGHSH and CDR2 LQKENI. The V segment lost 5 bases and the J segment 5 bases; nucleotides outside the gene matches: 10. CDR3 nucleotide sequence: TGTGCCAGCTCAGACCTAGCGGGAGTTCTGGGAGATACGCAGTATTTT. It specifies CASSDLAGVLGDTQYF.

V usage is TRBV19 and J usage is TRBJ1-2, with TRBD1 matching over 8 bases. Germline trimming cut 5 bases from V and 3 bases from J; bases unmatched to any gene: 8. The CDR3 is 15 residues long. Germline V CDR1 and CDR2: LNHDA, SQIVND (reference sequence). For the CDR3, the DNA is TGTGCCAGTAGTTTCTCCCGGACAGGGCACTATGGCTACACCTTC. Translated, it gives CASSFSRTGHYGYTF.